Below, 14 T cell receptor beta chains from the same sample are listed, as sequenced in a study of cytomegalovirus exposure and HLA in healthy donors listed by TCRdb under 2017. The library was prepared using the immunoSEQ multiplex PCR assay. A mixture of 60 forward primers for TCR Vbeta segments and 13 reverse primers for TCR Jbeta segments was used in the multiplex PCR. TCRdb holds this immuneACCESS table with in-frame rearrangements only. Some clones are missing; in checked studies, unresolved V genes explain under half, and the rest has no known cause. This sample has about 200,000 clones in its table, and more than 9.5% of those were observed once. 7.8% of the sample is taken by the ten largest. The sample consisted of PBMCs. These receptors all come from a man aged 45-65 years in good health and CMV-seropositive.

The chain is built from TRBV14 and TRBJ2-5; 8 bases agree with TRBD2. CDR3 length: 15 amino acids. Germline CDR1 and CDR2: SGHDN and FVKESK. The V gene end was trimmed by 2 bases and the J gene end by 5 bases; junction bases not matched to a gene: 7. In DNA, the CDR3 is TGTGCCAGCAGCCAACGGGGACTAGAAAGTGAGACCCAGTACTTC. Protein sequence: CASSQRGLESETQYF.

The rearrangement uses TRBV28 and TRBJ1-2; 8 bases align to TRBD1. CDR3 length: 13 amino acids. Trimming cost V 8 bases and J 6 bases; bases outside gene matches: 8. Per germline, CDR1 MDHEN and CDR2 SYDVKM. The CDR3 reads CASGQGGMNGYTF. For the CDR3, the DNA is TGTGCCAGCGGACAGGGAGGGATGAATGGCTACACCTTC.

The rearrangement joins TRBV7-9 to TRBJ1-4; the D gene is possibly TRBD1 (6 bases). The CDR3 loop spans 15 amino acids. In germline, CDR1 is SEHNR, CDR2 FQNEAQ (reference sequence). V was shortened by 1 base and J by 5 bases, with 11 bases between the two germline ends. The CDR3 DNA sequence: TGTGCCAGCAGCTTAGGGCAGGGGATGAATGAAAAACTGTTTTTT. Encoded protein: CASSLGQGMNEKLFF.

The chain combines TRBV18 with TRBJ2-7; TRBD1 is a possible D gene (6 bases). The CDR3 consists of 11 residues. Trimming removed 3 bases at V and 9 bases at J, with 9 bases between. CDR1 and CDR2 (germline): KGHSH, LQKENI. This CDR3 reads CASSPGGGQYV. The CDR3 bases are TGTGCCAGCTCACCTGGGGGCGGGCAGTACGTC.

CDR3 sequence reads: CASSPDRSSSPLHF. The CDR3 DNA sequence: TGTGCCAGCAGTCCCGACAGGTCCTCTTCACCCCTCCACTTT. The chain uses TRBV28 and TRBJ1-6; D may be TRBD1 (6 bases). The germline gives CDR1 MDHEN, CDR2 SYDVKM. V gave up 5 bases and J gave up 9 bases, with 14 bases separating them. The CDR3 has 14 residues.

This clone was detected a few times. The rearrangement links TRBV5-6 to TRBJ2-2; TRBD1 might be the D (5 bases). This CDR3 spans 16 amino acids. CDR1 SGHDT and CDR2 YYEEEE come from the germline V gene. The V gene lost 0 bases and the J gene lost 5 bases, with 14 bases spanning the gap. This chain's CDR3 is CASSLGVRAETGELFF. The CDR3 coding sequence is TGTGCCAGCAGCTTGGGCGTCAGGGCGGAAACCGGGGAGCTGTTTTTT.

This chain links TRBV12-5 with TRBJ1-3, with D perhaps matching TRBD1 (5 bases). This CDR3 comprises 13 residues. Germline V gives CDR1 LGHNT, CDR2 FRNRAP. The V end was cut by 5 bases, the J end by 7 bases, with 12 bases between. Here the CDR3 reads CASGVTVGNTIYF. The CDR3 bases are TGTGCTAGTGGTGTGACAGTCGGCAACACCATATATTTT.

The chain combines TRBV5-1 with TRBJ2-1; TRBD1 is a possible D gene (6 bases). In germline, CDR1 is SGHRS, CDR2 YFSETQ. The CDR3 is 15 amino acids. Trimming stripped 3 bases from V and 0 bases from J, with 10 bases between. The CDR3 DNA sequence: TGCGCCAGCAGCTCCGACAGGAGCTCCTACAATGAGCAGTTCTTC. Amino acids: CASSSDRSSYNEQFF.

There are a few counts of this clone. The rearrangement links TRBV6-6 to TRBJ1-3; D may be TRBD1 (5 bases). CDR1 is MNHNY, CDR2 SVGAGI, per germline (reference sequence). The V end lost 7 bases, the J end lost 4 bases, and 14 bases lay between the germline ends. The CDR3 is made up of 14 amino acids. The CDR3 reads CASTPTANGNTIYF. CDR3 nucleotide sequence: TGTGCCAGCACCCCGACAGCAAACGGAAACACCATATATTTT.

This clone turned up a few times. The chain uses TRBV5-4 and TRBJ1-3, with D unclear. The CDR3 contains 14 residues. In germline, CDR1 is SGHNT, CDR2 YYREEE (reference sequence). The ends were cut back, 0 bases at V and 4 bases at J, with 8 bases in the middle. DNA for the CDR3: TGTGCCAGCAGCTTGGAGTACGAGGGAAACACCATATATTTT. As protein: CASSLEYEGNTIYF.

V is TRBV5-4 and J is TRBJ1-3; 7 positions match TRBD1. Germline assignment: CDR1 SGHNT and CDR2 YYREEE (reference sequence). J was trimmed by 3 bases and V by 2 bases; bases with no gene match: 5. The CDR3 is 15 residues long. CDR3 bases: TGTGCCAGCAGCTTCGGACAGGCGGGTGGAAACACCATATATTTT. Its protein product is CASSFGQAGGNTIYF.

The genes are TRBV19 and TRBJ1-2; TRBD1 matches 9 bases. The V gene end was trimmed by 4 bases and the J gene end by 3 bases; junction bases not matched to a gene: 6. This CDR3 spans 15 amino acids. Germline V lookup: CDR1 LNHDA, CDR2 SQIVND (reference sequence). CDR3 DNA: TGTGCCAGTAGTAGCCGGGACAGGGCTGACTATGGCTACACCTTC. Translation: CASSSRDRADYGYTF.

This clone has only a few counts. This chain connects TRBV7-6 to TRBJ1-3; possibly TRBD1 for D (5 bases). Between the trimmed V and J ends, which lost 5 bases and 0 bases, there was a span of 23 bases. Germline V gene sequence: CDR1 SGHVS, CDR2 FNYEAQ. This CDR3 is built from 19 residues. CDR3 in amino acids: CASSPTGLSTRLSGNTIYF. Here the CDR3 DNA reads TGTGCCAGCAGCCCTACGGGACTGTCGACCAGACTCTCTGGAAACACCATATATTTT.

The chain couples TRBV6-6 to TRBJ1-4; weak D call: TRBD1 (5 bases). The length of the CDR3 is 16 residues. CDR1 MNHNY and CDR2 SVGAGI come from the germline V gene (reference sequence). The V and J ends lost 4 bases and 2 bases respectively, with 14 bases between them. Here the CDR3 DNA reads TGTGCCAGCAGTTCAGACCCTAGGGGCACTAATGAAAAACTGTTTTTT. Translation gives CASSSDPRGTNEKLFF.